This T cell receptor beta chain came from a study of blood T cell repertoires in COVID-19. V was pared by 2 bases and J by 0 bases, with 18 bases between. CDR3 length equals 18 residues. Germline V CDR1 and CDR2: SGHRS, YFSETQ. Some clones are missing from TCRdb's copy, which holds only in-frame ones; the method was immunoSEQ multiplex PCR. The table shows approximately 69,000 clones, with more than 60% occurring only once. V is TRBV5-1 and J is TRBJ2-1; D might be TRBD1 (5 bases). Sequenced input: peripheral blood. This clonotype was obtained from a man aged 55 to 69 with acute or convalescent COVID-19. The CDR3 reads CASSLRKRGHLSYNEQFF. The CDR3 DNA follows: TGCGCCAGCAGCTTAAGGAAAAGGGGTCACCTCTCCTACAATGAGCAGTTCTTC.